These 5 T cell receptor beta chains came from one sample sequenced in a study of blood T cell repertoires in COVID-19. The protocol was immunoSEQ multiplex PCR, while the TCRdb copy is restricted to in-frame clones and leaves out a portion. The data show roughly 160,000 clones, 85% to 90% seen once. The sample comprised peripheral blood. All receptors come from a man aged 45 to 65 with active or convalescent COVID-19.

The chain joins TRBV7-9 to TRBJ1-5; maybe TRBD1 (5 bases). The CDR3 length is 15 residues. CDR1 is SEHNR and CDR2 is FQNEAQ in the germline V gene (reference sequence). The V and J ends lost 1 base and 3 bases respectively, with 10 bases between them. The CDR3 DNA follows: TGTGCCAGCAGCTTAGTAACAGGTGACAATCAGCCCCAGCATTTT. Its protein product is CASSLVTGDNQPQHF.

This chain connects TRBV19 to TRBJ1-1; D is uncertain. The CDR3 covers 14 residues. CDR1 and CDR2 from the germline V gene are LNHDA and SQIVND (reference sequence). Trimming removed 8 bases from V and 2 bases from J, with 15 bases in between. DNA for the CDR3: TGTGCCAGTCGGGTCGGGGTACGAAACACTGAAGCTTTCTTT. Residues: CASRVGVRNTEAFF.

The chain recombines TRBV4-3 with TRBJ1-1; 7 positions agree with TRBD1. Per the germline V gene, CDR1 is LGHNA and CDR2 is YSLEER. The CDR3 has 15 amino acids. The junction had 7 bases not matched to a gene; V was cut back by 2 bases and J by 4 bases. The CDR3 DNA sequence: TGCGCCAGCAGCCAAAGAACAGGGGCGTTCACTGAAGCTTTCTTT. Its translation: CASSQRTGAFTEAFF.

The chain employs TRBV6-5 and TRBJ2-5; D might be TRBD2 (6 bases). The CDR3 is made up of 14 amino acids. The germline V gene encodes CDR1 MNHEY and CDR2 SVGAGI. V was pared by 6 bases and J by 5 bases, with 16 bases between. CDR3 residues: CASSPPGGAETQYF. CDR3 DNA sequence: TGTGCCAGCAGCCCACCCGGAGGGGCTGAGACCCAGTACTTC.

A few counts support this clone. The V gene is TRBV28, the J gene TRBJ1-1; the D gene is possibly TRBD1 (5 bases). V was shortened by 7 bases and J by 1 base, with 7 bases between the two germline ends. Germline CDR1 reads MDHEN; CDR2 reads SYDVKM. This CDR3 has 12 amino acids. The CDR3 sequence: CASTGGNTEAFF. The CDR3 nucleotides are TGTGCCAGCACCGGGGGGAACACTGAAGCTTTCTTT.